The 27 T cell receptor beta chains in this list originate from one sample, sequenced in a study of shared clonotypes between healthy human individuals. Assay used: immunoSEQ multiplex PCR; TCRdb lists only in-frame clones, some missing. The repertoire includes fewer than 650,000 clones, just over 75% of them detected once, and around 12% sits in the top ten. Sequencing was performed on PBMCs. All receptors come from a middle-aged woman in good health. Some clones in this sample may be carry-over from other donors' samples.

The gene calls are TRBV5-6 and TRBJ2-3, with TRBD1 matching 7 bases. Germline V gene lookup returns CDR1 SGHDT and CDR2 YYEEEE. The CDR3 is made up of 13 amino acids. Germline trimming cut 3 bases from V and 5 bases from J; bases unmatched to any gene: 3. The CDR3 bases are TGTGCCAGCAGCTCGACAGGGCGAGATACGCAGTATTTT. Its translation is CASSSTGRDTQYF.

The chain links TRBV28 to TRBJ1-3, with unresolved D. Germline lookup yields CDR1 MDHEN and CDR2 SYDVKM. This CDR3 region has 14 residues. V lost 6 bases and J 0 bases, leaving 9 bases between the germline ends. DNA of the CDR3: TGTGCCAGCAGGCCGGCCACCTCTGGAAACACCATATATTTT. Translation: CASRPATSGNTIYF.

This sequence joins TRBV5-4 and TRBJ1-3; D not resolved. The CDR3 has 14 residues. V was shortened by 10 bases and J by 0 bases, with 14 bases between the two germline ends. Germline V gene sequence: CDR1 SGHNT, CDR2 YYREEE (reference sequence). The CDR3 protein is CAPPWGNSGNTIYF. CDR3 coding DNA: TGTGCCCCCCCCTGGGGAAACTCTGGAAACACCATATATTTT.

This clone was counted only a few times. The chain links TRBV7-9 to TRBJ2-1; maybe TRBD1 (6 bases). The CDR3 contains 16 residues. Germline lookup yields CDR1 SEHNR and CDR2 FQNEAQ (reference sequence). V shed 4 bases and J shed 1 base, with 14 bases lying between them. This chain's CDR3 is CASSSPQGGSYNEQFF. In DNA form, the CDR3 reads TGTGCCAGCAGCTCGCCCCAAGGGGGTTCCTACAATGAGCAGTTCTTC.

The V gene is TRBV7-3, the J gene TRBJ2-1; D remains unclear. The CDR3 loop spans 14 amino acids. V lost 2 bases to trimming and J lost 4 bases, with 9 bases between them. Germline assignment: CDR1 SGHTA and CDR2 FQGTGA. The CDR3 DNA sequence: TGTGCCAGCAGCTTAGGGCTAGAGTACAATGAGCAGTTCTTC. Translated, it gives CASSLGLEYNEQFF.

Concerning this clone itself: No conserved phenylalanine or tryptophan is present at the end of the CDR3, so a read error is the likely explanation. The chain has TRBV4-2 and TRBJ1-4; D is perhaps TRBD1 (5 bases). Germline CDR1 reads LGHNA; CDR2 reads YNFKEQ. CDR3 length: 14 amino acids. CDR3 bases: TGTGCCAGCAGCCAAGACCAGGGTCTTAAAAAGCTGTTTTCT. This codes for CASSQDQGLKKLFS.

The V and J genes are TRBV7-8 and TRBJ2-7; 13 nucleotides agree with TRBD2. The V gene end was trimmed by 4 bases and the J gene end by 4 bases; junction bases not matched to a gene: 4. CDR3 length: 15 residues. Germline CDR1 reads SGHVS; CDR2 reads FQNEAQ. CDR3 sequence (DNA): TGTGCCAGCAGCTGGGGGACTAGCGGGAAGTACGAGCAGTACTTC. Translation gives CASSWGTSGKYEQYF.

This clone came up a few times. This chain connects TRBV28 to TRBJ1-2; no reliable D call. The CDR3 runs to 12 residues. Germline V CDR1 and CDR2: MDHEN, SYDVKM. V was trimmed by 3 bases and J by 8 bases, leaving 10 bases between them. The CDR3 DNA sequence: TGTGCCAGCAGTTTCCTGCAGCGGGGCTACACCTTC. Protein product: CASSFLQRGYTF.

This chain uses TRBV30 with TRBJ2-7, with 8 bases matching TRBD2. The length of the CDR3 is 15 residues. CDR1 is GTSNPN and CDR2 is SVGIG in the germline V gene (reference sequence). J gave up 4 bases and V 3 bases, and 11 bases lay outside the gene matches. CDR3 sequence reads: CAWRLPHGLAYEQYF. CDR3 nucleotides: TGTGCCTGGAGGCTACCCCATGGACTAGCTTACGAGCAGTACTTC. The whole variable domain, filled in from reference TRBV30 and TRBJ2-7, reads SQTIHQWPATLVQPVGSPLSLECTVEGTSNPNLYWYRQAAGRGLQLLFYSVGIGQISSEVPQNLSASRPQDRQFILSSKKLLLSDSGFYLCAWRLPHGLAYEQYFGPGTRLTVT.

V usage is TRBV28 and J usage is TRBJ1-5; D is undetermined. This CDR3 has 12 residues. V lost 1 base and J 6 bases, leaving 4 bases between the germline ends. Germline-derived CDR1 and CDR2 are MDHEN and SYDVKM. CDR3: CASSLSSQPQHF. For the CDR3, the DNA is TGTGCCAGCAGTTTATCGAGTCAGCCCCAGCATTTT.

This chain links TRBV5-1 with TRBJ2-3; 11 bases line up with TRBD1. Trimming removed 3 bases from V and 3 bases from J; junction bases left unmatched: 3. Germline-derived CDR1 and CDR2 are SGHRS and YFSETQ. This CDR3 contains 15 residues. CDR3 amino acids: CASSSDRGLTDTQYF. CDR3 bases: TGCGCCAGCAGCTCGGACAGGGGGCTGACAGATACGCAGTATTTT.

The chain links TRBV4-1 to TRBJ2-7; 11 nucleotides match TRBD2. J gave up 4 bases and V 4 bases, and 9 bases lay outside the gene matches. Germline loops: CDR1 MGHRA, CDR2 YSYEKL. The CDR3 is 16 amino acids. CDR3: CASSLSGTSGIYEQYF. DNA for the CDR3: TGCGCCAGCAGCCTGTCCGGGACTAGCGGAATATACGAGCAGTACTTC.

The CDR3 reads CAISEGGPTRLFF. The DNA for the CDR3 is TGTGCCATCAGTGAAGGGGGACCCACTCGGCTGTTTTTT. V and J are TRBV10-3 and TRBJ2-2; tentative D call: TRBD1 (6 bases). The CDR3 sequence is 13 residues long. V lost 3 bases to trimming and J lost 13 bases, with 15 bases between them. CDR1 is ENHRY, CDR2 SYGVKD, per germline.

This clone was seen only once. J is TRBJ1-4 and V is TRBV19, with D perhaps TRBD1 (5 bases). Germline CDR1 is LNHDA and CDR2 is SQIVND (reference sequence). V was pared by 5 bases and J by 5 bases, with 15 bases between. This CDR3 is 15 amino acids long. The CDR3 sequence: CASSAATAINEKLFF. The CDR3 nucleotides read TGTGCCAGTAGTGCCGCGACAGCGATAAATGAAAAACTGTTTTTT.

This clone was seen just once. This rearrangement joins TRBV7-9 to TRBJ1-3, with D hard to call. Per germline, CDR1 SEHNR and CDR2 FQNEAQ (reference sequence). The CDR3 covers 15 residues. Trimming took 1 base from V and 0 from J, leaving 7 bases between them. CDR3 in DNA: TGTGCCAGCAGCTTAGAAGGTCACTCTGGAAACACCATATATTTT. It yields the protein CASSLEGHSGNTIYF.

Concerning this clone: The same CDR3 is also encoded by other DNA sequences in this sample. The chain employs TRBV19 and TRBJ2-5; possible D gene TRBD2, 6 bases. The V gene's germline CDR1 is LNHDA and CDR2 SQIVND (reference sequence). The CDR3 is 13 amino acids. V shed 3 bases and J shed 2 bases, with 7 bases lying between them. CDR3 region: CASSMGGQETQYF. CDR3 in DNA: TGTGCCAGTAGTATGGGGGGTCAAGAGACCCAGTACTTC. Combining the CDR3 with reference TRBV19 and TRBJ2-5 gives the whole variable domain DGGITQSPKYLFRKEGQNVTLSCEQNLNHDAMYWYRQDPGQGLRLIYYSQIVNDFQKGDIAEGYSVSREKKESFPLTVTSAQKNPTAFYLCASSMGGQETQYFGPGTRLLVL.

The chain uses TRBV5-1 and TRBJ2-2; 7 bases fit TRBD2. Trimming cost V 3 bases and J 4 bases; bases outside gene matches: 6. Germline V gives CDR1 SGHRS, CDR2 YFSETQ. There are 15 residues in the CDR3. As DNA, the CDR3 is TGCGCCAGCAGCTCGGTCGGGGGGAGCACCGGGGAGCTGTTTTTT. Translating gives CASSSVGGSTGELFF.

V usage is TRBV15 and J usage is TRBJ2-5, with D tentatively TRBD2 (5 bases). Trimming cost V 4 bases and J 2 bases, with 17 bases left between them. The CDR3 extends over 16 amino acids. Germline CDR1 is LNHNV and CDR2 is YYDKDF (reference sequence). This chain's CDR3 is CATSTYRLNLQETQYF. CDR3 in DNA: TGTGCCACCAGCACTTATAGACTAAACTTACAAGAGACCCAGTACTTC.

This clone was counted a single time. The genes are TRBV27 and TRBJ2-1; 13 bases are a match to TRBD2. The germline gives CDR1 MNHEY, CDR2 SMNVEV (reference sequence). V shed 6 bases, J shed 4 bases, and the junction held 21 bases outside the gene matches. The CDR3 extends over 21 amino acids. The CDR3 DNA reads TGTGCCAGCAGCCGACTACTAGGACTAGCGGGAGACCATCGTAATTACAATGAGCAGTTCTTC. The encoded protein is CASSRLLGLAGDHRNYNEQFF.

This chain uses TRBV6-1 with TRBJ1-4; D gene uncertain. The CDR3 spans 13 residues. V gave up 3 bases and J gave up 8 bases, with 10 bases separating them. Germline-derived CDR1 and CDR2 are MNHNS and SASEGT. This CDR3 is CASSDRLGEKLFF. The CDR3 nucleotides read TGTGCCAGCAGTGACCGATTAGGGGAAAAACTGTTTTTT.

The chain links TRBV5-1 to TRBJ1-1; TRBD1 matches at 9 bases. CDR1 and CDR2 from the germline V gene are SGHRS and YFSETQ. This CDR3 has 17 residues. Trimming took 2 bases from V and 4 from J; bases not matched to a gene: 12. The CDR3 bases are TGCGCCAGCAGCTTCGGGACAGGGAGGCGTACGAGCACTGAAGCTTTCTTT. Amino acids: CASSFGTGRRTSTEAFF.

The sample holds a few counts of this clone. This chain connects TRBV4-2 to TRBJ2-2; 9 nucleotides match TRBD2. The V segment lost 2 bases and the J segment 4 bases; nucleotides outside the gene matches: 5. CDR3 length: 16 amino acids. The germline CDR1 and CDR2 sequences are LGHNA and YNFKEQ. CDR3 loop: CASSQLSGSGTGELFF. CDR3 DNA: TGTGCCAGCAGCCAACTTAGCGGGAGTGGCACCGGGGAGCTGTTTTTT.

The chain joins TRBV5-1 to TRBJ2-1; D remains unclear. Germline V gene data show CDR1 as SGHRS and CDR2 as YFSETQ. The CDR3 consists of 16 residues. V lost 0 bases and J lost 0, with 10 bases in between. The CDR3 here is CASSLDRKSSYNEQFF. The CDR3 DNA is TGCGCCAGCAGCTTGGACCGGAAAAGCTCCTACAATGAGCAGTTCTTC.

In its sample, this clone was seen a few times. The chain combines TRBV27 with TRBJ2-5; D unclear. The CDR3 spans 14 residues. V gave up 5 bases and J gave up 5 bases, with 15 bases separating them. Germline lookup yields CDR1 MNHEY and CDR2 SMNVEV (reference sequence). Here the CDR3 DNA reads TGTGCCAGCAGTGACCGCCGGTTCCGGGAGACCCAGTACTTC. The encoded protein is CASSDRRFRETQYF.

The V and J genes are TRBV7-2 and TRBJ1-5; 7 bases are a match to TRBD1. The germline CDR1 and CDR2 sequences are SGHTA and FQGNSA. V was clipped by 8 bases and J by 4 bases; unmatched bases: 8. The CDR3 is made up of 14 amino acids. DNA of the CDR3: TGTGCCAGCGGGAGGGGGCTGGGGAATCAGCCCCAGCATTTT. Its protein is CASGRGLGNQPQHF.

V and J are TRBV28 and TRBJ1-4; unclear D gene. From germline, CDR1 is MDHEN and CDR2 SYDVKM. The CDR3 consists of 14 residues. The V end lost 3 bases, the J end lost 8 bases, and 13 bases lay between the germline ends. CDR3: CASSLGQVGEKLFF. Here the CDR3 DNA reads TGTGCCAGCAGTTTGGGTCAGGTGGGGGAAAAACTGTTTTTT.

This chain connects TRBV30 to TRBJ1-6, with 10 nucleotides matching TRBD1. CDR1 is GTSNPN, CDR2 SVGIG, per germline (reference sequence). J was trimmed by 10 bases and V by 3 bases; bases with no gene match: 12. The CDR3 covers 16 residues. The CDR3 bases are TGTGCCTGGAGCCTTATGACAGGGGGCCTCGGCTCACCCCTCCACTTT. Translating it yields CAWSLMTGGLGSPLHF.